These 29 T cell receptor beta chains share one sample of origin, sequenced in a study of technical replicates of blood from a few donors. Clones were sequenced by immunoSEQ multiplex PCR, and TCRdb holds only the in-frame ones, with some missing. The sample consists of fewer than 85,000 clones, about 95% of them appearing once. The sample was T cells isolated from PBMCs. These receptors were collected from a human donor in good health.

This sequence joins TRBV15 and TRBJ2-6; tentatively, D is TRBD2 (5 bases). Trimming removed 0 bases at V and 2 bases at J, with 11 bases between. The CDR3 loop spans 17 amino acids. Per germline, CDR1 LNHNV and CDR2 YYDKDF (reference sequence). The DNA of the CDR3 is TGTGCCACCAGCAGAGATCCGGGGAACACTGGGGCCAACGTCCTGACTTTC. It yields the protein CATSRDPGNTGANVLTF. The full variable domain, its missing parts supplied by reference TRBV15 and TRBJ2-6, is DAMVIQNPRYQVTQFGKPVTLSCSQTLNHNVMYWYQQKSSQAPKLLFHYYDKDFNNEADTPDNFQSRRPNTSFCFLDIRSPGLGDTAMYLCATSRDPGNTGANVLTFGAGSRLTVL.

This clone was recorded only once. V usage is TRBV28 and J usage is TRBJ1-4, with D perhaps matching TRBD1 (6 bases). The V end was cut by 3 bases, the J end by 6 bases, with 17 bases between. There are 16 residues in the CDR3. CDR1 and CDR2 from the germline V gene are MDHEN and SYDVKM. The CDR3 nucleotides read TGTGCCAGCAGTTTGTTGTTGACGGGGGGCGATGAAAAACTGTTTTTT. It is translated as CASSLLLTGGDEKLFF.

The genes are TRBV29-1 and TRBJ2-7; 9 positions agree with TRBD1. In germline, CDR1 is SQVTM, CDR2 ANQGSEA. This CDR3 spans 13 amino acids. J was trimmed by 0 bases and V by 6 bases; bases with no gene match: 3. The CDR3 reads CSVAGQGSYEQYF. CDR3 nucleotides: TGCAGCGTCGCGGGACAGGGCTCCTACGAGCAGTACTTC.

This clone was detected once. The V call is TRBV30, the J call TRBJ1-5, with 12 bases identical to TRBD1. Germline V gene sequence: CDR1 GTSNPN, CDR2 SVGIG (reference sequence). After removal of 1 base from V and 10 bases from J, the junction contained 11 bases not matched to a gene. CDR3 size: 16 residues. The CDR3 DNA sequence: TGTGCCTGGAGTGGAGGAATTGGGACAGGGGGCAACCCCCAGCATTTT. Translation gives CAWSGGIGTGGNPQHF.

V usage is TRBV5-1 and J usage is TRBJ1-3, with TRBD1 matching 9 bases. Germline V CDR1 and CDR2: SGHRS, YFSETQ. Unmatched junction bases numbered 7, after V lost 0 bases and J lost 6 bases. CDR3 size: 16 residues. The CDR3 DNA is TGCGCCAGCAGCTTGGCCCGGGACAGGGCTGTAAACACCATATATTTT. Encoded protein: CASSLARDRAVNTIYF. The whole variable domain, filled in from reference TRBV5-1 and TRBJ1-3, reads KAGVTQTPRYLIKTRGQQVTLSCSPISGHRSVSWYQQTPGQGLQFLFEYFSETQRNKGNFPGRFSGRQFSNSRSEMNVSTLELGDSALYLCASSLARDRAVNTIYFGEGSWLTVV.

V gene TRBV19 combines with J gene TRBJ2-1; the match to TRBD1 covers 8 bases. Germline trimming cut 1 base from V and 4 bases from J; bases unmatched to any gene: 6. The CDR3 extends over 16 amino acids. Germline loops: CDR1 LNHDA, CDR2 SQIVND (reference sequence). The CDR3 loop is CASSIGSGTGYNEQFF. The CDR3 DNA sequence: TGTGCCAGTAGTATAGGATCCGGGACAGGATACAATGAGCAGTTCTTC.

V gene TRBV12-5 combines with J gene TRBJ1-1; 8 bases align to TRBD1. CDR3 size: 15 residues. The trim removed 4 bases at V and 1 base at J, leaving 5 bases unmatched. Germline loops: CDR1 LGHNT, CDR2 FRNRAP. CDR3 sequence reads: CASGSTGEENTEAFF. The DNA for the CDR3 is TGTGCTAGTGGTTCGACAGGGGAAGAGAACACTGAAGCTTTCTTT. The full variable domain, its missing parts supplied by reference TRBV12-5 and TRBJ1-1, is DARVTQTPRHKVTEMGQEVTMRCQPILGHNTVFWYRQTMMQGLELLAYFRNRAPLDDSGMPKDRFSAEMPDATLATLKIQPSEPRDSAVYFCASGSTGEENTEAFFGQGTRLTVV.

CDR3 protein: CSVDGGRAYNEQFF. As DNA, the CDR3 is TGCAGCGTTGATGGGGGGAGGGCCTACAATGAGCAGTTCTTC. The chain has TRBV29-1 and TRBJ2-1; 7 positions agree with TRBD2. V shed 3 bases, J shed 2 bases, and the junction held 4 bases outside the gene matches. CDR3 size: 14 residues. From germline, CDR1 is SQVTM and CDR2 ANQGSEA.

The chain uses TRBV5-1 and TRBJ2-2; D remains ambiguous. The CDR3 is 14 residues long. Germline loops: CDR1 SGHRS, CDR2 YFSETQ. The V and J ends lost 0 bases and 8 bases respectively, with 11 bases between them. The CDR3 protein is CASSLAGPSGELFF. Written as DNA, the CDR3 is TGCGCCAGCAGCTTGGCAGGTCCATCGGGGGAGCTGTTTTTT.

The chain has TRBV18 and TRBJ2-5; TRBD1 matches 11 bases. Trimming took 4 bases from V and 1 from J; bases not matched to a gene: 2. The CDR3 has 15 amino acids. The germline V gene encodes CDR1 KGHSH and CDR2 LQKENI. The CDR3 DNA is TGTGCCAGCTCACTCGGGACAGGGGGCCAAGAGACCCAGTACTTC. Translated, it gives CASSLGTGGQETQYF.

This rearrangement joins TRBV5-1 to TRBJ2-3, with a weak D call TRBD2 (6 bases). The CDR3 is 15 residues long. V gave up 6 bases and J gave up 2 bases, with 16 bases separating them. Germline V gene lookup returns CDR1 SGHRS and CDR2 YFSETQ. CDR3 DNA: TGCGCCAGCACGTTGGGCTGGGGGGACACAGATACGCAGTATTTT. Translation gives CASTLGWGDTDTQYF.

This rearrangement joins TRBV19 to TRBJ1-1, with 7 bases identical to TRBD1. The CDR3 extends over 11 amino acids. J was trimmed by 7 bases and V by 8 bases; bases with no gene match: 4. Germline loops: CDR1 LNHDA, CDR2 SQIVND (reference sequence). The CDR3 loop reads CASGQENEAFF. DNA of the CDR3: TGTGCCAGTGGACAGGAAAATGAAGCTTTCTTT.

J is TRBJ1-1 and V is TRBV14; D not certain. CDR3 length equals 13 residues. The germline V and J ends were trimmed by 1 base and 1 base, with 4 bases remaining between them. Germline V lookup: CDR1 SGHDN, CDR2 FVKESK. The CDR3 DNA is TGTGCCAGCAGCCAAGCAGGGAACACTGAAGCTTTCTTT. Its protein product is CASSQAGNTEAFF.

The chain is built from TRBV25-1 and TRBJ1-1; TRBD1 matches at 8 bases. From germline, CDR1 is MGHDK and CDR2 SYGVNS. V was pared by 3 bases and J by 5 bases, with 8 bases of the junction left unmatched. The CDR3 is 15 residues long. CDR3 sequence reads: CASSEQQGVITEAFF. CDR3 in DNA: TGTGCCAGCAGTGAGCAACAGGGGGTAATTACTGAAGCTTTCTTT.

The J gene is TRBJ1-1, the V gene TRBV2, with D tentatively TRBD1 (6 bases). Trimming removed 6 bases from V and 0 bases from J, with 26 bases in between. This CDR3 contains 19 residues. CDR1 SNHLY and CDR2 FYNNEI come from the germline V gene. CDR3 coding DNA: TGTGCCAGCAGACCAGCCACTATTTACAGGGTTCAGATGAACACTGAAGCTTTCTTT. Protein: CASRPATIYRVQMNTEAFF.

V gene TRBV30 combines with J gene TRBJ1-2; D gene unclear. The CDR3 loop spans 11 amino acids. Germline V gene lookup returns CDR1 GTSNPN and CDR2 SVGIG (reference sequence). Trimming pared 0 bases from V and 4 bases from J, leaving 3 bases between. The CDR3 region has the DNA TGTGCCTGGAGTGTGAGCTATGGCTACACCTTC. This gives the protein CAWSVSYGYTF.

The chain joins TRBV7-9 to TRBJ1-1; D is unresolved. Trimming left V 3 bases short and J 0 bases short, with 8 bases between. Germline V gives CDR1 SEHNR, CDR2 FQNEAQ (reference sequence). This CDR3 region has 14 residues. CDR3: CASSFHSLNTEAFF. The CDR3 DNA reads as TGTGCCAGCAGCTTTCACAGCCTGAACACTGAAGCTTTCTTT.

This chain connects TRBV7-9 to TRBJ2-7; 8 bases match TRBD2. CDR1 SEHNR and CDR2 FQNEAQ come from the germline V gene (reference sequence). This CDR3 has 17 amino acids. The trim removed 3 bases at V and 0 bases at J, leaving 10 bases unmatched. DNA for the CDR3: TGTGCCAGCAGCTTTCGGATAGCGGGGTTGAGCTCCTACGAGCAGTACTTC. Translation: CASSFRIAGLSSYEQYF.

V gene TRBV25-1 combines with J gene TRBJ2-3, with 9 positions matching TRBD2. The V gene end was trimmed by 7 bases and the J gene end by 5 bases; junction bases not matched to a gene: 13. This CDR3 contains 16 residues. The germline V gene has CDR1 MGHDK and CDR2 SYGVNS. In DNA form, the CDR3 reads TGTGCCAGCACTACCTCGGAGCGGGAGGTGATAGATACGCAGTATTTT. Translated, it gives CASTTSEREVIDTQYF.

This CDR3 is CASSLVRAYNEQFF. The CDR3 DNA follows: TGTGCCAGCAGCTTAGTGCGGGCTTACAATGAGCAGTTCTTC. The J gene is TRBJ2-1, the V gene TRBV11-2; the D gene is possibly TRBD2 (5 bases). Trimming cost V 1 base and J 4 bases, with 8 bases left between them. Germline CDR1 is SGHAT and CDR2 is FQNNGV. The CDR3 runs to 14 residues. Full variable domain (missing parts from reference TRBV11-2 and TRBJ2-1): EAGVAQSPRYKIIEKRQSVAFWCNPISGHATLYWYQQILGQGPKLLIQFQNNGVVDDSQLPKDRFSAERLKGVDSTLKIQPAKLEDSAVYLCASSLVRAYNEQFFGPGTRLTVL.

This clone was seen a single time. Different DNA sequences within this sample yield the same CDR3. The gene calls are TRBV4-1 and TRBJ2-7, with D perhaps TRBD1 (6 bases). The V gene lost 0 bases and the J gene lost 4 bases, with 7 bases spanning the gap. This CDR3 has 13 residues. Germline V CDR1 and CDR2: MGHRA, YSYEKL. CDR3 sequence reads: CASSQDRGYEQYF. DNA of the CDR3: TGCGCCAGCAGCCAAGATAGGGGGTACGAGCAGTACTTC.

The chain joins TRBV10-3 to TRBJ2-7, with D perhaps matching TRBD1 (6 bases). The V and J ends lost 8 bases and 7 bases respectively, with 15 bases between them. Per germline, CDR1 ENHRY and CDR2 SYGVKD. The CDR3 is made up of 12 amino acids. The CDR3, as DNA: TGTGCCATCTCACAGGGTGGGCAGGAGCAGTACTTC. As protein: CAISQGGQEQYF.

The chain links TRBV28 to TRBJ2-7, with D unclear. Trimming left V 4 bases short and J 0 bases short, with 7 bases between. Germline V gene data show CDR1 as MDHEN and CDR2 as SYDVKM. The CDR3 spans 13 residues. The CDR3 DNA reads TGTGCCAGCAGTTCCGGCGGCTCCTACGAGCAGTACTTC. This encodes CASSSGGSYEQYF.

The chain's CDR3 is CASSLPTSGGAGYEQYF. The CDR3 nucleotides read TGTGCCAGCAGTTTACCGACTAGCGGGGGGGCCGGTTACGAGCAGTACTTC. The chain carries TRBV27 and TRBJ2-7; 14 nucleotides align to TRBD2. The germline CDR1 and CDR2 sequences are MNHEY and SMNVEV (reference sequence). CDR3 size: 17 residues. V shed 2 bases and J 4 bases; nucleotides not matched to a gene: 7.

The chain combines TRBV4-2 with TRBJ1-4; D is unclear. Trimming pared 4 bases from V and 0 bases from J, leaving 12 bases between. The CDR3 covers 16 residues. Germline V gene sequence: CDR1 LGHNA, CDR2 YNFKEQ. DNA for the CDR3: TGTGCCAGCAGCCCCCAAAGCGACCCAACTAATGAAAAACTGTTTTTT. It specifies CASSPQSDPTNEKLFF.

This clone was detected a few times. This chain connects TRBV5-8 to TRBJ1-4; D not resolved. V dropped 0 bases and J dropped 6 bases, with 9 bases sitting between them. The CDR3 is 14 amino acids. Germline lookup yields CDR1 SGHTS and CDR2 YDEGEE. For the CDR3, the DNA is TGTGCCAGCAGCTTGGGGGCGTGGGATGAAAAACTGTTTTTT. Its protein is CASSLGAWDEKLFF.

The V gene is TRBV25-1, the J gene TRBJ2-2; 11 bases map to TRBD2. The junction had 14 bases not matched to a gene; V was cut back by 5 bases and J by 6 bases. CDR3 length equals 18 residues. Germline V CDR1 and CDR2: MGHDK, SYGVNS. CDR3 residues: CASSSTTRVAGGSGELFF. DNA of the CDR3: TGTGCCAGCAGTTCCACGACTAGGGTAGCGGGAGGGTCCGGGGAGCTGTTTTTT.

V and J are TRBV2 and TRBJ2-7; 8 bases fit TRBD2. Germline lookup yields CDR1 SNHLY and CDR2 FYNNEI. This CDR3 is 16 amino acids long. The V gene end was trimmed by 6 bases and the J gene end by 1 base; junction bases not matched to a gene: 11. In DNA form, the CDR3 reads TGTGCCAGCAGCGGTCGCCGGGAGGGCCATTCCTACGAGCAGTACTTC. Translating gives CASSGRREGHSYEQYF. The variable domain in full, with the rest retrieved from reference TRBV2 and TRBJ2-7, is EPEVTQTPSHQVTQMGQEVILRCVPISNHLYFYWYRQILGQKVEFLVSFYNNEISEKSEIFDDQFSVERPDGSNFTLKIRSTKLEDSAMYFCASSGRREGHSYEQYFGPGTRLTVT.

This chain uses TRBV6-1 with TRBJ1-5; 8 bases map to TRBD1. The CDR3 runs to 15 residues. Trimming cost V 3 bases and J 2 bases; bases outside gene matches: 3. Germline CDR1 reads MNHNS; CDR2 reads SASEGT. In DNA, the CDR3 is TGTGCCAGCAGTGATATGGGACAGGGCAATCAGCCCCAGCATTTT. It encodes CASSDMGQGNQPQHF.